The clone carrying this TCR beta chain was counted between two and nine times. Antigen: not known. This sample is drawn from a study of CD8 T cells in Susac syndrome. The study, taken as a whole, reports: The TCR sequencing and HLA analysis in the study involved a relatively small number of individuals, as the study acknowledged.

Random-hexamer reverse transcription was applied to about 0.45 to 1 ug RNA. In TCRdb, the immunoSEQ multiplex PCR reads were re-called with MiXCR into one record per CDR3 protein. Among 100,000 to 150,000 distinct CDR3 sequences listed, 75% to 90% were seen once. This CDR3 comprises 18 residues. Germline V gene data show CDR1 as MGHRA and CDR2 as YSYEKL. V trimming: 3 bases; J trimming: 3 bases; junction bases outside the gene matches: 16. The genes are TRBV4-1 and TRBJ1-1; the match to TRBD1 covers 7 bases. This sequence was found in a human donor with multiple sclerosis. The sequenced material came from CD8+ T cells from PBMCs. The CDR3 nucleotides are TGCGCCAGCAGCCATACCGACGGGACAGACGGGTGGTACACTGAAGCTTTCTTT. Amino acid sequence: CASSHTDGTDGWYTEAFF.